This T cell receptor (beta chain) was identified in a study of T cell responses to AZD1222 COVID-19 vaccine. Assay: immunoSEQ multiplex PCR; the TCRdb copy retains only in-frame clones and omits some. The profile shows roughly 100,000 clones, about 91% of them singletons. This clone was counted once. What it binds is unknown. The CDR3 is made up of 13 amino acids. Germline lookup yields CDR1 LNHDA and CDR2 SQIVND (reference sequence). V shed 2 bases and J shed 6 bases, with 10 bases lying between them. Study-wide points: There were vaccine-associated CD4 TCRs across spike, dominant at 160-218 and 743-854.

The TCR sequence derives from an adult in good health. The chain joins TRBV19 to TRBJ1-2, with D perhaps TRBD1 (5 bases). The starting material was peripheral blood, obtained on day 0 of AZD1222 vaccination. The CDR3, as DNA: TGTGCCAGTAGTATACCGGGGCTAAATGGCTACACCTTC. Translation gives CASSIPGLNGYTF.